One sample yielded the 31 T cell receptor beta chains listed below, sequenced in a study of T cells in Graves' hyperthyroidism and ophthalmopathy. Amplified TCR beta CDR3 regions came from RNA transcripts. Carried out on the TCR CDR3, a first-round RT-PCR used the HTBI primer set. In TCRdb, the multiplex PCR reads were re-called with MiXCR into one record per CDR3 protein. The sample contains 460,000 or so distinct CDR3 sequences, under 15% of which appear only once. The sequencing sample was made of blood. All receptors derive from a woman between 18 and 29 years old with Graves' hyperthyroidism.

In its sample, this clonotype was seen many times. The DNA of the CDR3 is TGTGCCAGCTCACCACCGCAGGGGCCTGGGGGCTACACCTTC. Translation: CASSPPQGPGGYTF. The rearrangement joins TRBV18 to TRBJ1-2; the D gene is possibly TRBD1 (6 bases). The V and J ends lost 0 bases and 8 bases respectively, with 13 bases between them. Germline loops: CDR1 KGHSH, CDR2 LQKENI. This CDR3 is 14 amino acids long.

This clonotype was detected only a few times. The final CDR3 position lacks the conserved phenylalanine or tryptophan, pointing to a likely read error. V and J are TRBV7-2 and TRBJ1-1; no reliable D call. This CDR3 has 13 residues. Germline V gene data show CDR1 as SGHTA and CDR2 as FQGNSA. V was clipped by 1 base and J by 4 bases, with 7 bases between them. CDR3 bases: TGTGCCAGCAGCTTAGTGTCAGTCACTGAAGCTTTCCTT. This translates into CASSLVSVTEAFL.

This clonotype was counted many times. The chain joins TRBV12-5 to TRBJ2-1; 11 nucleotides line up with TRBD1. CDR3 length: 16 residues. Germline CDR1 LGHNT, CDR2 FRNRAP. The V and J ends lost 1 base and 4 bases, in that order; junction bases with no gene match: 3. The CDR3 coding sequence is TGTGCTAGTGGTTTGGGGGACAGGGGGGCTTACAATGAGCAGTTCTTC. Encoded protein: CASGLGDRGAYNEQFF. The full variable domain, rest sourced from reference TRBV12-5 and TRBJ2-1, is DARVTQTPRHKVTEMGQEVTMRCQPILGHNTVFWYRQTMMQGLELLAYFRNRAPLDDSGMPKDRFSAEMPDATLATLKIQPSEPRDSAVYFCASGLGDRGAYNEQFFGPGTRLTVL.

The chain recombines TRBV2 with TRBJ1-2; TRBD1 matches at 7 bases. The V and J ends lost 1 base and 6 bases, in that order; junction bases with no gene match: 8. The CDR3 is 15 amino acids. Germline assignment: CDR1 SNHLY and CDR2 FYNNEI. CDR3 loop: CASSEGQDRDNGYTF. The CDR3 coding sequence is TGTGCCAGCAGTGAAGGGCAAGACAGGGATAATGGCTACACCTTC.

This clonotype was counted ten times or more. The gene calls are TRBV6-5 and TRBJ1-3; D remains ambiguous. This CDR3 is built from 15 residues. Germline V lookup: CDR1 MNHEY, CDR2 SVGAGI. The V gene lost 0 bases and the J gene lost 3 bases, with 9 bases spanning the gap. The CDR3 nucleotides read TGTGCCAGCAGTTACTCGCCGGGATTTGGAAACACCATATATTTT. Protein product: CASSYSPGFGNTIYF.

The J gene is TRBJ2-5, the V gene TRBV5-1; the match to TRBD1 covers 7 bases. The CDR3 has 13 amino acids. V was pared by 5 bases and J by 5 bases, with 6 bases of the junction left unmatched. CDR1 SGHRS and CDR2 YFSETQ come from the germline V gene. The CDR3 region is CASRLTGDETQYF. The CDR3 nucleotides are TGCGCCAGCAGATTAACAGGGGATGAGACCCAGTACTTC.

The sample holds many counts of this clonotype. DNA of the CDR3: TGTGCCAGCAGCCTTAGCGGGAGTGGCACAGATACGCAGTATTTT. Encoded protein: CASSLSGSGTDTQYF. The V and J genes are TRBV7-3 and TRBJ2-3; 9 positions match TRBD2. Germline CDR1 reads SGHTA; CDR2 reads FQGTGA. Trimming took 5 bases from V and 1 from J; bases not matched to a gene: 4. The CDR3 is 15 amino acids.

A word on this clonotype: Being one base from a much bigger clone, this may be a read error. V is TRBV5-1 and J is TRBJ1-5; D is undetermined. The CDR3 is 14 amino acids. The V gene's germline CDR1 is SGHRS and CDR2 YFSETQ. CDR3 residues: CASSLGPTNPAQRF. The CDR3 nucleotides read TGCGCCAGCAGCTTGGGGCCCACCAACCCCGCGCAGCGTTTT.

In this sample, this clonotype turned up a few times. The chain uses TRBV19 and TRBJ1-3; possible D gene TRBD1, 5 bases. CDR1 and CDR2 (germline): LNHDA, SQIVND (reference sequence). This CDR3 contains 14 residues. V lost 5 bases, J lost 4 bases, and 12 bases lay in between. The DNA for the CDR3 is TGTGCCAGTAGTGCAGGGCGTACGGGAAACACCATATATTTT. It yields the protein CASSAGRTGNTIYF.

This clonotype showed up many times. The rearrangement links TRBV20-1 to TRBJ2-3; perhaps TRBD1 as D (5 bases). Germline assignment: CDR1 DFQATT and CDR2 SNEGSKA (reference sequence). The ends were cut back, 6 bases at V and 4 bases at J, with 11 bases in the middle. The CDR3 is made up of 12 amino acids. The CDR3 region is CSAELQADTQYF. The CDR3 region has the DNA TGCAGTGCAGAACTACAGGCAGATACGCAGTATTTT.

Many counts were recorded for this clonotype. The chain carries TRBV25-1 and TRBJ1-4; D is possibly TRBD1 (5 bases). V lost 2 bases to trimming and J lost 8 bases, with 15 bases between them. In germline, CDR1 is MGHDK, CDR2 SYGVNS. The CDR3 has 15 residues. The CDR3 DNA reads TGTGCCAGCAGTGAACAGGGAGTTGGTCTAGAAAAACTGTTTTTT. Its protein product is CASSEQGVGLEKLFF.

The chain carries TRBV3-1 and TRBJ1-3; D is unresolved. V lost 6 bases and J 4 bases, leaving 10 bases between the germline ends. The CDR3 runs to 13 residues. Germline V gene data show CDR1 as LGHDT and CDR2 as YNNKEL (reference sequence). CDR3 in DNA: TGTGCCAGCAGTTCAGCACTGGGAAACACCATATATTTT. This sequence encodes CASSSALGNTIYF. Using reference TRBV3-1 and TRBJ1-3 for the parts outside the CDR3, the full variable domain is DTAVSQTPKYLVTQMGNDKSIKCEQNLGHDTMYWYKQDSKKFLKIMFSYNNKELIINETVPNRFSPKSPDKAHLNLHINSLELGDSAVYFCASSSALGNTIYFGEGSWLTVV.

CDR3 sequence: CSVALAGSTDTQYF. The CDR3 DNA follows: TGCAGCGTTGCGCTAGCGGGAAGCACAGATACGCAGTATTTT. The V call is TRBV29-1, the J call TRBJ2-3, with 9 positions matching TRBD2. This CDR3 comprises 14 residues. Per the germline V gene, CDR1 is SQVTM and CDR2 is ANQGSEA. With 4 bases clipped from V and 0 bases from J, the junction kept 2 bases outside the gene matches.

This clonotype has a count of ten or more. V gene TRBV7-3 combines with J gene TRBJ2-1; 12 bases match TRBD1. With V trimmed by 5 bases and J by 5 bases, 7 bases remained unmatched. This CDR3 spans 16 amino acids. CDR1 and CDR2 from the germline V gene are SGHTA and FQGTGA. CDR3 residues: CASSPGTGGLHNEQFF. CDR3 sequence (DNA): TGTGCCAGCAGCCCCGGGACAGGGGGCCTACACAATGAGCAGTTCTTC.

This clonotype came up many times. This chain uses TRBV4-2 with TRBJ1-6; 7 nucleotides agree with TRBD1. This CDR3 contains 16 residues. Looked up from germline, CDR1 is LGHNA and CDR2 is YNFKEQ. After removal of 0 bases from V and 6 bases from J, the junction contained 5 bases not matched to a gene. CDR3 amino acids: CASSQDQGERNSPLHF. DNA for the CDR3: TGTGCCAGCAGCCAAGATCAGGGGGAACGTAATTCACCCCTCCACTTT.

At least ten counts were recorded for this clonotype. The chain joins TRBV29-1 to TRBJ1-2; D gene ambiguous. The germline V gene encodes CDR1 SQVTM and CDR2 ANQGSEA. V dropped 7 bases and J dropped 2 bases, with 11 bases sitting between them. The CDR3 spans 12 residues. CDR3 in amino acids: CSGLTGNYGYTF. The CDR3 DNA sequence: TGCAGCGGGCTTACGGGAAACTATGGCTACACCTTC.

The V call is TRBV7-3, the J call TRBJ2-2; no clear D gene. Per germline, CDR1 SGHTA and CDR2 FQGTGA. The CDR3 spans 16 residues. The V and J ends lost 3 bases and 1 base respectively, with 12 bases between them. This CDR3 reads CASSLYGLLNTGELFF. As DNA, the CDR3 is TGTGCCAGCAGCTTGTACGGTCTTCTGAACACCGGGGAGCTGTTTTTT.

There are a few counts of this clonotype. The rearrangement links TRBV6-1 to TRBJ2-3, with no clear D. Per the germline V gene, CDR1 is MNHNS and CDR2 is SASEGT. CDR3 length equals 15 residues. Trimming removed 7 bases at V and 0 bases at J, with 14 bases between. The CDR3 is CASTPGFFSTDTQYF. The CDR3 DNA follows: TGTGCCAGCACCCCCGGGTTTTTTAGCACAGATACGCAGTATTTT.

There are many counts of this clonotype. V is TRBV27 and J is TRBJ2-3; no definite D call. Germline lookup yields CDR1 MNHEY and CDR2 SMNVEV (reference sequence). The V end lost 0 bases, the J end lost 2 bases, and 9 bases lay between the germline ends. The CDR3 totals 15 residues. The CDR3 nucleotides are TGTGCCAGCAGTTTATCTGGGTTCGACACAGATACGCAGTATTTT. Protein: CASSLSGFDTDTQYF.

This clonotype has a count of ten or more. CDR3 sequence reads: CSANPEGHTQYF. The CDR3 DNA reads TGCAGTGCCAACCCCGAGGGACATACGCAGTATTTT. The chain couples TRBV20-1 to TRBJ2-3; D is perhaps TRBD1 or TRBD2 (5 bases each). CDR3 length equals 12 residues. The germline gives CDR1 DFQATT, CDR2 SNEGSKA (reference sequence). With 6 bases removed from V and 7 bases from J, the gap between germline ends came to 14 bases.

The chain uses TRBV19 and TRBJ1-1; D not certain. V dropped 2 bases and J dropped 4 bases, with 8 bases sitting between them. CDR1 is LNHDA and CDR2 is SQIVND in the germline V gene (reference sequence). The CDR3 runs 13 residues. CDR3 residues: CASSITTLTEAFF. CDR3 coding DNA: TGTGCCAGTAGTATAACCACGCTCACTGAAGCTTTCTTT. The full variable domain, rest sourced from reference TRBV19 and TRBJ1-1, is DGGITQSPKYLFRKEGQNVTLSCEQNLNHDAMYWYRQDPGQGLRLIYYSQIVNDFQKGDIAEGYSVSREKKESFPLTVTSAQKNPTAFYLCASSITTLTEAFFGQGTRLTVV.

This clonotype was picked up many times. The chain couples TRBV7-9 to TRBJ2-1; 12 bases line up with TRBD2. CDR3 length: 16 residues. J lost 5 bases, V lost 2 bases, and 4 bases had no gene match. Germline assignment: CDR1 SEHNR and CDR2 FQNEAQ (reference sequence). CDR3 sequence (DNA): TGTGCCAGCAGCTTAAGGCGGACTAGCGGGGACAATGAGCAGTTCTTC. It translates to CASSLRRTSGDNEQFF.

This clonotype has ten or more counts. V gene TRBV20-1 combines with J gene TRBJ2-5, with D tentatively TRBD2 (5 bases). V lost 3 bases to trimming and J lost 4 bases, with 6 bases between them. Germline lookup yields CDR1 DFQATT and CDR2 SNEGSKA (reference sequence). CDR3 length: 11 residues. The CDR3 DNA sequence: TGCAGTGCTAGCGGGGTAGAGACCCAGTACTTC. Protein: CSASGVETQYF.

This clonotype was observed many times. The chain is built from TRBV2 and TRBJ2-3; 7 positions match TRBD2. Unmatched junction bases numbered 14, after V lost 10 bases and J lost 4 bases. The CDR3 runs to 15 residues. The germline V gene encodes CDR1 SNHLY and CDR2 FYNNEI. This chain's CDR3 is CANALRGGRADTQYF. The CDR3 coding sequence is TGTGCCAACGCACTGCGGGGCGGGAGAGCAGATACGCAGTATTTT.

The chain joins TRBV12-3 or TRBV12-4 to TRBJ2-1; TRBD2 agrees at 16 bases. The junction had 4 bases not matched to a gene; V was cut back by 6 bases and J by 8 bases. This CDR3 has 15 residues. This chain's CDR3 is CASRSGTSGRDEQFF. The DNA for the CDR3 is TGTGCCAGCAGGTCCGGGACTAGCGGGAGGGATGAGCAGTTCTTC.

This clonotype was counted many times. The rearrangement uses TRBV30 and TRBJ1-4; 9 bases agree with TRBD1. This CDR3 comprises 14 residues. The J segment lost 11 bases and the V segment lost 2 bases, leaving 9 bases of the junction unmatched. Germline CDR1 GTSNPN, CDR2 SVGIG (reference sequence). CDR3 DNA: TGTGCCTGGAGTACGGGACAGGGAGGAATCAAACTGTTTTTT. Encoded protein: CAWSTGQGGIKLFF. Combining the CDR3 with reference TRBV30 and TRBJ1-4 gives the whole variable domain SQTIHQWPATLVQPVGSPLSLECTVEGTSNPNLYWYRQAAGRGLQLLFYSVGIGQISSEVPQNLSASRPQDRQFILSSKKLLLSDSGFYLCAWSTGQGGIKLFFGSGTQLSVL.

This clonotype appeared many times. The chain uses TRBV11-3 and TRBJ1-2; D may be TRBD1 (5 bases). Trimming stripped 5 bases from V and 4 bases from J, with 17 bases between. The CDR3 is 15 amino acids. Germline CDR1 is SGHNT and CDR2 is YENEEA. The CDR3 here is CASSPRTLGFYGYTF. The DNA for the CDR3 is TGTGCCAGCAGCCCGCGGACATTGGGTTTCTATGGCTACACCTTC.

This clonotype was counted at least ten times. The V gene is TRBV6-1, the J gene TRBJ2-1, with 9 bases that match TRBD2. There are 15 residues in the CDR3. V shed 3 bases and J 3 bases; nucleotides not matched to a gene: 3. In germline, CDR1 is MNHNS, CDR2 SASEGT. CDR3 sequence reads: CASSDGGRDYNEQFF. The CDR3 DNA reads as TGTGCCAGCAGTGATGGCGGGAGGGACTACAATGAGCAGTTCTTC.

The sample holds many counts of this clonotype. V and J are TRBV12-3 or TRBV12-4 and TRBJ2-5; D gene unclear. The CDR3 covers 15 residues. V was trimmed by 6 bases and J by 1 base, leaving 15 bases between them. The CDR3 region is CASSPRLVRQETQYF. DNA for the CDR3: TGTGCCAGCAGCCCCCGCCTCGTCCGCCAAGAGACCCAGTACTTC.

This clonotype has a count of ten or more. The V gene is TRBV5-1, the J gene TRBJ1-4; 7 bases agree with TRBD1. The germline gives CDR1 SGHRS, CDR2 YFSETQ. The length of the CDR3 is 16 residues. The V and J ends lost 0 bases and 0 bases, in that order; junction bases with no gene match: 2. CDR3 DNA sequence: TGCGCCAGCAGCTTGGGACAGGGTGCAACTAATGAAAAACTGTTTTTT. It is translated as CASSLGQGATNEKLFF. Supplemented by reference TRBV5-1 and TRBJ1-4, the full variable domain reads KAGVTQTPRYLIKTRGQQVTLSCSPISGHRSVSWYQQTPGQGLQFLFEYFSETQRNKGNFPGRFSGRQFSNSRSEMNVSTLELGDSALYLCASSLGQGATNEKLFFGSGTQLSVL.

This chain links TRBV20-1 with TRBJ2-1; D is ambiguous. Germline CDR1 DFQATT, CDR2 SNEGSKA (reference sequence). The V end lost 1 base, the J end lost 7 bases, and 8 bases lay between the germline ends. This CDR3 has 12 residues. As DNA, the CDR3 is TGCAGTGCTAGAGGAGCCGCTAATGAGCAGTTCTTC. Residues: CSARGAANEQFF.